This TCR beta chain derives from a study of Ad26.COV2.S vaccination and SARS-CoV-2 variants. Overall study context: Donor was one of the participants in the Ad26.COV2.S arm of the COV1001 trial. Overall study results and limits: Placebo recipients had lower spike-specific TCR breadth than vaccine recipients.

Here immunoSEQ multiplex PCR was the method, and the copy in TCRdb shows in-frame clones only, minus some. The sample contains hundreds of thousands of clones, roughly 90% of which appear only once. Of note for this clone: The antigen remains undetermined.

The treatment here: around 19 received Ad26.COV2.S at low or high dose, single or two shots; 5 received placebo; per-sample allocation not given. Collection of samples fell on day 63 after the first vaccine or placebo injection. This sequence was found in a person aged 18-65 years who received the Ad26.COV2.S COVID-19 vaccine or a placebo. The source material was peripheral blood, sampled in a trial of Ad26.COV2.S vaccine versus placebo.

The CDR3 is CASSLPGRHYEQYF. For the CDR3, the DNA is TGTGCCAGCAGCTTACCCGGGAGGCACTACGAGCAGTACTTC. V gene TRBV7-2 combines with J gene TRBJ2-7, with 7 bases that match TRBD2. Germline assignment: CDR1 SGHTA and CDR2 FQGNSA. The trim removed 2 bases at V and 3 bases at J, leaving 4 bases unmatched. The CDR3 contains 14 residues.